A selection of T cell receptor beta chains follows, all from one sample in a study of T cell responses to AZD1222 COVID-19 vaccine. Clones were read by immunoSEQ multiplex PCR, and TCRdb kept only the in-frame ones, dropping some. This sample yields about 100,000 clones, of which 80% to 95% are seen a single time; approximately 1.7% belongs to the top ten. The sample in question was peripheral blood, obtained on day 0 of AZD1222 vaccination. These TCRs come from an adult in good health. The CDR3 runs from the conserved cysteine through the conserved F or W. Fields, in order: CDR3 length, D gene, J gene, clone size, V gene, CDR3 DNA, CDR3 protein. A D gene is named only where the DNA matches it firmly. A row's size may be missing; if present it is once, few, many or a size class.

16 | NA | TRBJ1-1 | NA | TRBV21-1 | TGTGCCAGACGCCCGACCTGGCAGGGGGACGGCACTGAAGCTTTCTTT | CARRPTWQGDGTEAFF
17 | TRBD1 | TRBJ1-4 | NA | TRBV7-9 | TGTGCCAGCAGCAGCCGGGACAGGGATACAACTAATGAAAAACTGTTTTTT | CASSSRDRDTTNEKLFF
13 | NA | TRBJ2-1 | NA | TRBV27 | TGTGCCAGCAGTTTGACCCTGGGAGGTGAGCAGTTCTTC | CASSLTLGGEQFF
13 | NA | TRBJ1-1 | NA | TRBV6-5 | TGTGCCAGCAGTTACAGGGCCGGGGTCGAAGCTTTCTTT | CASSYRAGVEAFF
15 | NA | TRBJ2-2 | NA | TRBV5-4 | TGTGCCAGCAGCCCCCGGATAGCGGTCACCGGGGAGCTGTTTTTT | CASSPRIAVTGELFF
15 | TRBD2 | TRBJ2-7 | NA | TRBV18 | TGTGCCAGCTCACCCGATCCGGGACTAAGCTACGAGCAGTACTTC | CASSPDPGLSYEQYF
14 | NA | TRBJ2-7 | NA | TRBV19 | TGTGCCACACGGATAGGGACAAACTCTGACGAGCAGTACTTC | CATRIGTNSDEQYF
14 | TRBD1 | TRBJ1-2 | few | TRBV2 | TGTGCCAGCCCGAATAAACAGGGGGCGTTCGGCTACACCTTC | CASPNKQGAFGYTF
16 | NA | TRBJ2-1 | once | TRBV18 | TGTGCCAGCTCACCATGGAGCGCAGCGGGTACCAATGAGCAGTTCTTC | CASSPWSAAGTNEQFF
14 | TRBD1 | TRBJ2-5 | NA | TRBV10-2 | TGCGCCAGCACCCTCGGGACAGGGTGGGAGACCCAGTACTTC | CASTLGTGWETQYF
14 | NA | TRBJ2-5 | NA | TRBV9 | TGTGCCAGCAGCGTAGGTGGTTACCAAGAGACCCAGTACTTC | CASSVGGYQETQYF
11 | NA | TRBJ1-1 | NA | TRBV18 | TGTGCCAGCTCACCGAACGGTCAAGCTTTCTTT | CASSPNGQAFF
13 | TRBD1 | TRBJ1-2 | NA | TRBV28 | TGTGCCAGCAGCCAACAGGGGAATGGGGGCTACACCTTC | CASSQQGNGGYTF
16 | TRBD1 | TRBJ2-6 | NA | TRBV2 | TGTGCCAGCAGTCGGGACAGGGATCCTGGGGCCAACGTCCTGACTTTC | CASSRDRDPGANVLTF
16 | NA | TRBJ2-3 | NA | TRBV5-1 | TGCGCCAGCAGCGCCCGCGTGAGGGCCCGCACAGATACGCAGTATTTT | CASSARVRARTDTQYF
16 | NA | TRBJ1-5 | NA | TRBV6-6 | TGTGCCAGCAGTATCCGGGCCCAAGGGAGCAATCAGCCCCAGCATTTT | CASSIRAQGSNQPQHF
13 | NA | TRBJ1-1 | NA | TRBV7-9 | TGTGCCAGCAGCTTGAGTCGGGACACTGAAGCTTTCTTT | CASSLSRDTEAFF
16 | TRBD1 | TRBJ1-2 | NA | TRBV19 | TGTGCCAGTAGTTGGGGACAGGGGGCGCTGGACTATGGCTACACCTTC | CASSWGQGALDYGYTF
14 | TRBD1 | TRBJ1-6 | few | TRBV25-1 | TGTGCCAGCAGTGGGGAAGGGACAGTATCACCCCTCCACTTT | CASSGEGTVSPLHF
15 | TRBD2 | TRBJ2-1 | NA | TRBV29-1 | TGCAGCGTTGGGACTAGCGGGAGTGATGTAAATGAGCAGTTCTTC | CSVGTSGSDVNEQFF
15 | TRBD2 | TRBJ2-1 | NA | TRBV19 | TGTGCCAGTAGTATCTCGGCGGGAGATTTCAATGAGCAGTTCTTC | CASSISAGDFNEQFF
12 | NA | TRBJ2-3 | NA | TRBV12-3/TRBV12-4 | TGTGCCAGCGGGGGGTTGGAAGATACGCAGTATTTT | CASGGLEDTQYF
15 | NA | TRBJ1-1 | NA | TRBV3-1/TRBV3-2 | TGTGCCCGTGCCCGCACAGGGAAGAGGAACACTGAAGCTTTCTTT | CARARTGKRNTEAFF
13 | TRBD1 | TRBJ1-1 | few | TRBV2 | TGTGCCAGCAGCACGACAGGGAAGAATGAAGCTTTCTTT | CASSTTGKNEAFF
14 | TRBD1 | TRBJ1-2 | NA | TRBV7-3 | TGTGCCAGCAGCTTAGGACAGGGGAACTATGGCTACACCTTC | CASSLGQGNYGYTF
16 | NA | TRBJ2-3 | NA | TRBV5-1 | TGCGCCAGCAGCCCGCCGACTGGACTGTTCACAGATACGCAGTATTTT | CASSPPTGLFTDTQYF
19 | TRBD1 | TRBJ2-6 | NA | TRBV18 | TGTGCCAGCTCCACCCCGGGCTTGGCAGGGGGCTCTGGGGCCAACGTCCTGACTTTC | CASSTPGLAGGSGANVLTF